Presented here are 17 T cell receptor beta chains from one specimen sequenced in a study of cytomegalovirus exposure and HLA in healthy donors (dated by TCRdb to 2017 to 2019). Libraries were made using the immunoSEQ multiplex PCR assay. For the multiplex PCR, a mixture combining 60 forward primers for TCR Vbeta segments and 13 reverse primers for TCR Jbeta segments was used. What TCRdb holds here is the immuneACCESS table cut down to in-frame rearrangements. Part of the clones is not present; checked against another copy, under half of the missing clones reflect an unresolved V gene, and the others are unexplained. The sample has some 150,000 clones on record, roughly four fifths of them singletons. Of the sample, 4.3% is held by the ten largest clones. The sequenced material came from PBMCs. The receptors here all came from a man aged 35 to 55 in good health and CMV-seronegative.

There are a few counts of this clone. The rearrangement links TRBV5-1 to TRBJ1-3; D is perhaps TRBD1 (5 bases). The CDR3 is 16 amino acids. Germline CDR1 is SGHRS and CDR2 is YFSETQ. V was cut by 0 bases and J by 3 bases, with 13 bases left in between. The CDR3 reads CASSLVQGPNGNTIYF. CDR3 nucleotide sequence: TGCGCCAGCAGCTTGGTGCAGGGTCCCAATGGAAACACCATATATTTT.

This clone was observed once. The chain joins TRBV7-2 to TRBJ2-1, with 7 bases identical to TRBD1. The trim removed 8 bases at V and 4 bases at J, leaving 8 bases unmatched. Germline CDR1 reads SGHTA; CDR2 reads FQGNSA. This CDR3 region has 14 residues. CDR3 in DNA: TGTGCCAGCGGCCCCAGGGGGACATACAATGAGCAGTTCTTC. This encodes CASGPRGTYNEQFF.

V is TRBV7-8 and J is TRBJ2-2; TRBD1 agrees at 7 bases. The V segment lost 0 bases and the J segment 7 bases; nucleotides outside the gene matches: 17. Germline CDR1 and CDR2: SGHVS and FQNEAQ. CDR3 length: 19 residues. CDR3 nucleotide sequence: TGTGCCAGCAGCTTAGCCAGTGTGACAGGGCGGGTCGGAAACGGGGAGCTGTTTTTT. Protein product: CASSLASVTGRVGNGELFF.

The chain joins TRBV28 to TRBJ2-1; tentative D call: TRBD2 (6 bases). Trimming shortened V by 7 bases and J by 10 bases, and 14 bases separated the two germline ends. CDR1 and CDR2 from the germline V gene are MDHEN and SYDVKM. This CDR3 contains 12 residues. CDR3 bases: TGTGCCAGCACCTGGGGCGCGGGAGAGCAGTTCTTC. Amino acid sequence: CASTWGAGEQFF. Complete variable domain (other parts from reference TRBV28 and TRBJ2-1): DVKVTQSSRYLVKRTGEKVFLECVQDMDHENMFWYRQDPGLGLRLIYFSYDVKMKEKGDIPEGYSVSREKKERFSLILESASTNQTSMYLCASTWGAGEQFFGPGTRLTVL.

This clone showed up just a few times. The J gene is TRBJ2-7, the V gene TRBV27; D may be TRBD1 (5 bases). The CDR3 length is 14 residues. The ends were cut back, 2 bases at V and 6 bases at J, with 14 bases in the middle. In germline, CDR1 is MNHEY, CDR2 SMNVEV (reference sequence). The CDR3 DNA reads TGTGCCAGCAGTTTACTGGCGGAAAGGGGCGAGCAGTACTTC. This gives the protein CASSLLAERGEQYF.

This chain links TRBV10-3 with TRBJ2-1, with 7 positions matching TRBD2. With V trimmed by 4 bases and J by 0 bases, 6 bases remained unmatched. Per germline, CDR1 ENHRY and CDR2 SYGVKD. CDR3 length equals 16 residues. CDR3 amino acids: CAISVVAGSSYNEQFF. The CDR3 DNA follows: TGTGCCATCAGTGTAGTAGCGGGCAGCTCCTACAATGAGCAGTTCTTC.

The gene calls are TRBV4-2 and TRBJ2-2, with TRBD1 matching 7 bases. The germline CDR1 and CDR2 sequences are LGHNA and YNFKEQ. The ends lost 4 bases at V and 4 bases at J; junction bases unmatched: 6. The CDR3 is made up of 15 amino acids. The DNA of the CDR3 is TGTGCCAGCAGCCCGCTACAGGGGTCCACCGGGGAGCTGTTTTTT. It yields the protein CASSPLQGSTGELFF.

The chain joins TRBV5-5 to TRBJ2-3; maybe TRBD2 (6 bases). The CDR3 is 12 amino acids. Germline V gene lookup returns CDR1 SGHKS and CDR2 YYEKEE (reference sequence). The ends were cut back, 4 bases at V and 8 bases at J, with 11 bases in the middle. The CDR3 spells CASSVGEATQYF. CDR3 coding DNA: TGTGCCAGCAGCGTAGGGGAGGCTACGCAGTATTTT.

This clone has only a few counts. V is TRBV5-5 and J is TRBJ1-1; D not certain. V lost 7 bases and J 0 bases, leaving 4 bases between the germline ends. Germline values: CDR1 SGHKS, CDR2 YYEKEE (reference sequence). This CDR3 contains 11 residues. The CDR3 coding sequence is TGTGCCAGCCATCTGAACACTGAAGCTTTCTTT. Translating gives CASHLNTEAFF.

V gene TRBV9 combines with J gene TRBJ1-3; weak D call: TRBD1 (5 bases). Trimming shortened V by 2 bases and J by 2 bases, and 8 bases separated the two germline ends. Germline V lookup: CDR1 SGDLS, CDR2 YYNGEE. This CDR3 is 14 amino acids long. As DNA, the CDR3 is TGTGCCAGCAGCGTGGACATAACTGGAAACACCATATATTTT. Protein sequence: CASSVDITGNTIYF.

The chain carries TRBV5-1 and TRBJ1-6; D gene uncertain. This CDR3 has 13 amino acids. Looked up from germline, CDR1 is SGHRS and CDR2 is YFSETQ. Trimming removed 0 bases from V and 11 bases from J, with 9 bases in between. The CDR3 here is CASSLAGYPPLHF. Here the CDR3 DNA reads TGCGCCAGCAGCTTGGCCGGTTACCCACCCCTCCACTTT. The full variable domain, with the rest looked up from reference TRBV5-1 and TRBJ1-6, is KAGVTQTPRYLIKTRGQQVTLSCSPISGHRSVSWYQQTPGQGLQFLFEYFSETQRNKGNFPGRFSGRQFSNSRSEMNVSTLELGDSALYLCASSLAGYPPLHFGNGTRLTVT.

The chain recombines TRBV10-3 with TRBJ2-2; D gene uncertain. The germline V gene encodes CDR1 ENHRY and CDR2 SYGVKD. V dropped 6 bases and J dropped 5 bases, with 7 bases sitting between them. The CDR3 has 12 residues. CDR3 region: CAIRIGTGELFF. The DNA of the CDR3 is TGTGCCATCAGAATCGGGACCGGGGAGCTGTTTTTT.

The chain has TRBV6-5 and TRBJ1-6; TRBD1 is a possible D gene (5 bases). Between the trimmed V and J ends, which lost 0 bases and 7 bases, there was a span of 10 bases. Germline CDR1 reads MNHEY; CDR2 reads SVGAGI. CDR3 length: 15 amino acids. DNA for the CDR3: TGTGCCAGCAGTTACTCGACAGCAGCAAATTCACCCCTCCACTTT. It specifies CASSYSTAANSPLHF.

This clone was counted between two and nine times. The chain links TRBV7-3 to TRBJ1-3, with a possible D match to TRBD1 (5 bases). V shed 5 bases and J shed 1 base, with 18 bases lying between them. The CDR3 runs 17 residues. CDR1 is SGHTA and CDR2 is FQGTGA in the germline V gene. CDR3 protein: CASSLSPSGTSGNTIYF. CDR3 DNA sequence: TGTGCCAGCAGCCTCAGCCCCAGTGGGACTTCTGGAAACACCATATATTTT.

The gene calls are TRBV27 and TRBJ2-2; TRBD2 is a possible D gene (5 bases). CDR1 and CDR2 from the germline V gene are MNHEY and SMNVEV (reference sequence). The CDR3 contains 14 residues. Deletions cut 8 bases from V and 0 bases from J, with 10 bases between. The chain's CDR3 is CASRPGTNTGELFF. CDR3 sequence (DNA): TGTGCCAGCCGGCCGGGGACGAACACCGGGGAGCTGTTTTTT.

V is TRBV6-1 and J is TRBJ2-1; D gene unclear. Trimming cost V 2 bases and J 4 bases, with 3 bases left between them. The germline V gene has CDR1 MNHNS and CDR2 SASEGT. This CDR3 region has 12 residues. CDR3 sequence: CASSEHYNEQFF. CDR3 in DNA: TGTGCCAGCAGTGAACATTACAATGAGCAGTTCTTC.

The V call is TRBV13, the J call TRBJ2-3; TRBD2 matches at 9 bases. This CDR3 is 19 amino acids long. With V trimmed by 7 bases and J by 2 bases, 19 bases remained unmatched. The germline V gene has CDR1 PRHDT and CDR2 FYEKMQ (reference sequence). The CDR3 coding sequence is TGTGCCAGCACCGCCCGCGGGCGGGGGGGCGGAAGAAACACAGATACGCAGTATTTT. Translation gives CASTARGRGGGRNTDTQYF.